The TCR beta chain described here comes from a study of tumor-infiltrating lymphocytes in primary liver carcinoma. Study at large: Those enrolled were patients of both sexes, who were aged 30 to 69 years.

The roughly 19-33 mg bulk tissue piece was not sorted before simultaneous RNA and DNA extraction. About this clonotype: The antigen remains undetermined. This may be a read error: a much more frequent sequence differs by one nucleotide.

Study conclusions and caveats: Less overlap was seen in tumor-adjacent and tumor-blood pairs than in tumor region pairs. Against blood, tumors held a significantly higher top-250-clone fraction (p = 0.039).

Researchers generated TCR beta cDNA from roughly 510 ng of total RNA, relying on a constant-region primer. Generation of the TCR beta libraries relied on three nested multiplex PCR rounds using slightly modified ARM-PCR. TCRdb recomputed calls from the multiplex PCR reads with MiXCR, one row per CDR3 protein. The data hold approximately 120,000 distinct CDR3 sequences, with 64% observed a single time. The material sequenced was liver tumor tissue from sampling region 3. The subset: tumor region T3, left-lateral pole. This TCR came from a woman aged 55-70 years with primary liver carcinoma and hepatitis B virus infection.

The CDR3 protein is CASSYSPGGTSSSYEQYF. The CDR3 DNA reads as TGTGCCAGCAGTTACTCACCCGGGGGGACTAGCAGCTCCTACGAGCAGTACTTC. The V call is TRBV6-5, the J call TRBJ2-7; 9 positions agree with TRBD2. Germline CDR1 is MNHEY and CDR2 is SVGAGI. V shed 0 bases, J shed 0 bases, and the junction held 9 bases outside the gene matches. CDR3 length: 18 amino acids.